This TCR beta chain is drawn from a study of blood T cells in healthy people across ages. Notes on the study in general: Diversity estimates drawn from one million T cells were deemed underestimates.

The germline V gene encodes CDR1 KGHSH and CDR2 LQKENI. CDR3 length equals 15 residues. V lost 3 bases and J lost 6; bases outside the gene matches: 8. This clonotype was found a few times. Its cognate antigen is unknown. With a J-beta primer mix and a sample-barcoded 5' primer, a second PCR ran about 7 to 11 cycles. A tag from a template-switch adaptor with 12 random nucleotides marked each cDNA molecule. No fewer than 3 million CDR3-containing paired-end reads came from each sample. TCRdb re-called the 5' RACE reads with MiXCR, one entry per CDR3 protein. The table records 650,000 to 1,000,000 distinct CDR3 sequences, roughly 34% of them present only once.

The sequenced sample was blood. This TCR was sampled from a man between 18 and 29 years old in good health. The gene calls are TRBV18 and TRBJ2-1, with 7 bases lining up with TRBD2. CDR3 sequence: CASSPQGGGSNEQFF. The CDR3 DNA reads TGTGCCAGCTCACCTCAGGGCGGGGGAAGCAATGAGCAGTTCTTC.